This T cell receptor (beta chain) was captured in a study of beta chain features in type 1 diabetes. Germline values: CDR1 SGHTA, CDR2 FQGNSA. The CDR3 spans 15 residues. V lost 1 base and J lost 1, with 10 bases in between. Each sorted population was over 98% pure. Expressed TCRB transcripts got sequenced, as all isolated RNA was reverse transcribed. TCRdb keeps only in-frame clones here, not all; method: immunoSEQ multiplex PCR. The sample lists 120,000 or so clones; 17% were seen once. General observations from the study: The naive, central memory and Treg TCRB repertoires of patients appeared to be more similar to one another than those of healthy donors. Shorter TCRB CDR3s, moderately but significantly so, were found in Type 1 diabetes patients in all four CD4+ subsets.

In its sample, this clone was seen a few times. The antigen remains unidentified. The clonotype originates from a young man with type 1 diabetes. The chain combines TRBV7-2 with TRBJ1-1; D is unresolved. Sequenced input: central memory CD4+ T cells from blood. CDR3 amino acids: CASSLEAMGNTEAFF. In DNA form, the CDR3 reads TGTGCCAGCAGCTTAGAGGCTATGGGGAACACTGAAGCTTTCTTT.